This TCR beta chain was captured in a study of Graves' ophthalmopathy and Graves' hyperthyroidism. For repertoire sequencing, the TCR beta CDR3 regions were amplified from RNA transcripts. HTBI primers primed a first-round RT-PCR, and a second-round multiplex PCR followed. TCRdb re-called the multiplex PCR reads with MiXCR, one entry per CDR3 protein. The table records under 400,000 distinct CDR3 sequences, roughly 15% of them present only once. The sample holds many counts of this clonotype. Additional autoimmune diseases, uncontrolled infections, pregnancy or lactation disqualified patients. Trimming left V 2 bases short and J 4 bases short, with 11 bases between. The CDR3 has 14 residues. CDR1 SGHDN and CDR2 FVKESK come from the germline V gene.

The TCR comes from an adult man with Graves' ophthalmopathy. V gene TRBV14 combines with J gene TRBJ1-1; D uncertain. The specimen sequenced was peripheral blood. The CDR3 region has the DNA TGTGCCAGCAGCCAAATCGCCAGCCGCACTGAAGCTTTCTTT. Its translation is CASSQIASRTEAFF.